This TCR beta chain was recorded in a study of cytomegalovirus exposure and HLA in healthy donors. The PCR had 60 Vbeta and 13 Jbeta primers. Libraries were prepared by immunoSEQ multiplex PCR; TCRdb keeps only in-frame clonotypes and omits some of them. The sample records about 130,000 clones, 73% being singletons. V shed 0 bases and J shed 5 bases, with 9 bases lying between them. This CDR3 comprises 13 residues. Germline V gene sequence: CDR1 SGDLS, CDR2 YYNGEE. This sequence joins TRBV9 and TRBJ2-7; possible D gene TRBD1, 6 bases. The sequenced sample was PBMCs. The sequence came from a man in his 60s in good health and CMV-seropositive. The CDR3 reads CASSVAAGDEQYF. For the CDR3, the DNA is TGTGCCAGCAGCGTAGCGGCAGGGGACGAGCAGTACTTC.